The 19 T cell receptor beta chains listed next were all sequenced from one sample in a study of blood T cell repertoires in COVID-19. Repertoires were generated with immunoSEQ multiplex PCR, while TCRdb's copy carries only in-frame clones and drops some. The sample comprises roughly 50,000 clones, around 84% of which are singletons, and roughly 13% rests with the top ten. The sequenced material came from peripheral blood. Receptors were obtained from a woman of 80 years or more with acute or convalescent COVID-19.

This clone was seen only a few times. This chain uses TRBV7-9 with TRBJ1-4; D might be TRBD1 (6 bases). Germline CDR1 SEHNR, CDR2 FQNEAQ (reference sequence). V lost 1 base to trimming and J lost 8 bases, with 14 bases between them. CDR3 length: 15 residues. The CDR3 is CASSLGTGFKEKLFF. The CDR3 nucleotides read TGTGCCAGCAGCTTAGGTACAGGGTTTAAGGAAAAACTGTTTTTT.

The DNA of the CDR3 is TGCAGCGCCTCCGGGACAGAGAATGAAAAACTGTTTTTT. Amino acid sequence: CSASGTENEKLFF. The rearrangement joins TRBV29-1 to TRBJ1-4; 7 bases map to TRBD1. The junction had 7 bases not matched to a gene; V was cut back by 7 bases and J by 5 bases. In germline, CDR1 is SQVTM, CDR2 ANQGSEA. The CDR3 consists of 13 residues.

The rearrangement uses TRBV6-1 and TRBJ1-5; no clear D. Deletions cut 4 bases from V and 7 bases from J, with 20 bases between. The CDR3 totals 16 residues. Germline V gene data show CDR1 as MNHNS and CDR2 as SASEGT. The CDR3 spells CASSAGRGISRQPQHF. The CDR3 DNA is TGTGCCAGCAGTGCTGGGAGAGGGATAAGTAGGCAGCCCCAGCATTTT.

The chain joins TRBV7-8 to TRBJ1-1, with D maybe TRBD1 (5 bases). The V and J ends lost 2 bases and 4 bases respectively, with 20 bases between them. This CDR3 comprises 17 residues. In germline, CDR1 is SGHVS, CDR2 FQNEAQ. The CDR3 here is CASSLMAGFGGGTEAFF. The CDR3 bases are TGTGCCAGCAGCTTAATGGCTGGATTTGGGGGAGGCACTGAAGCTTTCTTT.

V and J are TRBV12-5 and TRBJ1-3; D call uncertain. The CDR3 is made up of 16 amino acids. The germline V and J ends were trimmed by 3 bases and 0 bases, with 12 bases remaining between them. Germline values: CDR1 LGHNT, CDR2 FRNRAP. CDR3 loop: CASGFSPQLSGNTIYF. The CDR3 DNA reads as TGTGCTAGTGGTTTCTCCCCACAGCTCTCTGGAAACACCATATATTTT.

V is TRBV19 and J is TRBJ1-6; 8 positions agree with TRBD1. Trimming cost V 0 bases and J 5 bases; bases outside gene matches: 6. Germline V gene lookup returns CDR1 LNHDA and CDR2 SQIVND (reference sequence). The CDR3 runs to 17 residues. The CDR3 here is CASSIELWTGNNSPLHF. CDR3 coding DNA: TGTGCCAGTAGTATAGAATTGTGGACAGGGAATAATTCACCCCTCCACTTT.

J is TRBJ2-7 and V is TRBV7-9; 9 bases align to TRBD1. The CDR3 has 14 residues. V gave up 5 bases and J gave up 2 bases; unmatched junction bases: 4. The germline gives CDR1 SEHNR, CDR2 FQNEAQ (reference sequence). In DNA form, the CDR3 reads TGTGCCAGCAGCCCAGACAGGGGGGCCTACGAGCAGTACTTC. Its protein is CASSPDRGAYEQYF.

The rearrangement joins TRBV13 to TRBJ2-7; D unresolved. There are 12 residues in the CDR3. Germline CDR1 and CDR2: PRHDT and FYEKMQ (reference sequence). Trimming stripped 4 bases from V and 5 bases from J, with 9 bases between. The chain's CDR3 is CASSYTHHEQYF. The DNA of the CDR3 is TGTGCCAGCAGCTACACACACCACGAGCAGTACTTC.

The V call is TRBV27, the J call TRBJ2-3, with 11 positions matching TRBD2. Germline CDR1 reads MNHEY; CDR2 reads SMNVEV (reference sequence). The CDR3 extends over 15 amino acids. The V and J ends lost 1 base and 7 bases, in that order; junction bases with no gene match: 4. CDR3 sequence: CASSLLAGGLNTQYF. The CDR3 DNA sequence: TGTGCCAGCAGTTTATTAGCGGGGGGGCTTAATACGCAGTATTTT.

This rearrangement joins TRBV5-1 to TRBJ2-2; 7 nucleotides line up with TRBD1. Germline V gives CDR1 SGHRS, CDR2 YFSETQ. This CDR3 comprises 15 residues. Losses at the gene ends were 4 bases for V and 4 bases for J; bases not matched to a gene: 7. This CDR3 reads CASSDRTGVTGELFF. The CDR3 DNA reads as TGCGCCAGCAGCGACCGAACAGGGGTCACCGGGGAGCTGTTTTTT.

The CDR3 DNA follows: TGTGCCAGCAGCCTCAGGGGAAGCTATGGCTACACCTTC. Translation: CASSLRGSYGYTF. The chain employs TRBV12-3 or TRBV12-4 and TRBJ1-2; D is possibly TRBD1 (6 bases). This CDR3 has 13 amino acids. V was trimmed by 6 bases and J by 4 bases, leaving 12 bases between them.

V is TRBV5-1 and J is TRBJ1-1, with 9 positions matching TRBD1. J lost 1 base, V lost 4 bases, and 5 bases had no gene match. Germline lookup yields CDR1 SGHRS and CDR2 YFSETQ. The CDR3 is 15 residues long. The CDR3 spells CASSRNRGQNTEAFF. CDR3 nucleotides: TGCGCCAGCAGCCGAAACAGGGGGCAGAACACTGAAGCTTTCTTT.

J is TRBJ1-1 and V is TRBV7-3; TRBD1 might be the D (5 bases). Germline assignment: CDR1 SGHTA and CDR2 FQGTGA. Trimming stripped 0 bases from V and 6 bases from J, with 11 bases between. The CDR3 consists of 14 residues. The CDR3: CASSLTAGVAEAFF. The CDR3 DNA sequence: TGTGCCAGCAGCTTAACGGCGGGGGTCGCTGAAGCTTTCTTT.

The J gene is TRBJ1-1, the V gene TRBV19, with 8 positions matching TRBD1. After removal of 6 bases from V and 4 bases from J, the junction contained 13 bases not matched to a gene. From germline, CDR1 is LNHDA and CDR2 SQIVND (reference sequence). This CDR3 spans 16 amino acids. The DNA for the CDR3 is TGTGCCAGTAGCAGCCAGGCGACAGGGGCCTTCACTGAAGCTTTCTTT. It translates to CASSSQATGAFTEAFF.

The genes are TRBV19 and TRBJ2-1; TRBD2 matches at 7 bases. Germline loops: CDR1 LNHDA, CDR2 SQIVND (reference sequence). The CDR3 runs to 13 residues. The V segment lost 5 bases and the J segment 6 bases; nucleotides outside the gene matches: 4. The CDR3 DNA sequence: TGTGCCAGTAGTGGGACTATGGGCAATGAGCAGTTCTTC. This codes for CASSGTMGNEQFF. Using reference TRBV19 and TRBJ2-1 for the parts outside the CDR3, the full variable domain is DGGITQSPKYLFRKEGQNVTLSCEQNLNHDAMYWYRQDPGQGLRLIYYSQIVNDFQKGDIAEGYSVSREKKESFPLTVTSAQKNPTAFYLCASSGTMGNEQFFGPGTRLTVL.

The V and J genes are TRBV30 and TRBJ2-1; D ambiguous. Trimming removed 3 bases at V and 4 bases at J, with 16 bases between. In germline, CDR1 is GTSNPN, CDR2 SVGIG (reference sequence). The length of the CDR3 is 15 residues. Written as DNA, the CDR3 is TGTGCCTGGAGCTTTGACACCTTTCCATACAATGAGCAGTTCTTC. Its translation is CAWSFDTFPYNEQFF.

V and J are TRBV3-1 (or the pseudogene TRBV3-2) and TRBJ1-5; weak D call: TRBD1 (5 bases). The germline V and J ends were trimmed by 1 base and 5 bases, with 12 bases remaining between them. CDR3 length: 15 residues. Germline CDR1 is LGHDT and CDR2 is YNNKEL (reference sequence). The CDR3 sequence: CASSQAAGGYQPQHF. In nucleotides, the CDR3 is TGTGCCAGCAGCCAAGCCGCGGGGGGGTATCAGCCCCAGCATTTT.

The chain uses TRBV2 and TRBJ2-5, with D maybe TRBD2 (5 bases). Germline V gene data show CDR1 as SNHLY and CDR2 as FYNNEI. Trimming took 8 bases from V and 5 from J, leaving 21 bases between them. This CDR3 is 15 amino acids long. The CDR3 loop reads CASGRIGGGVETQYF. CDR3 DNA: TGTGCCAGCGGACGGATAGGCGGAGGTGTCGAGACCCAGTACTTC.

The chain joins TRBV19 to TRBJ2-7; D may be TRBD2 (5 bases). CDR3 length equals 13 residues. The V end lost 8 bases, the J end lost 3 bases, and 14 bases lay between the germline ends. CDR1 is LNHDA and CDR2 is SQIVND in the germline V gene (reference sequence). The CDR3 is CASSTGGNYEQYF. The CDR3 nucleotides read TGTGCCAGTTCTACTGGAGGTAACTACGAGCAGTACTTC.